This T cell receptor beta chain comes out of a study of blood T cell repertoires in COVID-19. Study context: From the United States, Italy and Spain came samples of acute and convalescent COVID-19. In each case, the material was cDNA or gDNA derived from T cells, B-cell-depleted T cells, or PBMCs.

Source study methods: Reference gene primers were amplified, and this amplification served to estimate nucleated cell counts. Method: immunoSEQ multiplex PCR; TCRdb's copy keeps in-frame clones and lacks some. The V and J calls and the clone size are those of that table, but D and trimming were determined from the DNA. In the table there are roughly 230,000 clones, approximately 80% of which are singletons. The V gene lost 2 bases and the J gene lost 6 bases, with 14 bases spanning the gap. Germline values: CDR1 LGHNA, CDR2 YSLEER. There are 15 residues in the CDR3. This sequence joins TRBV4-3 and TRBJ1-5; D perhaps matches TRBD1 (5 bases). The sequence was collected from a woman between 45 and 60 years old with acute or convalescent COVID-19. The sample consisted of peripheral blood. Here the CDR3 reads CASSQSVQEGQPQHF. The DNA for the CDR3 is TGCGCCAGCAGCCAAAGTGTACAGGAGGGTCAGCCCCAGCATTTT.